Each of the 10 T cell receptor beta chains below was sequenced from the same sample in a study of beta chain features in type 1 diabetes. TCRB transcripts that were expressed got sequenced, as all of the isolated RNA had been reverse transcribed. Only in-frame clones appear in the TCRdb table, and some are missing; sequencing was by immunoSEQ multiplex PCR. The data hold around 200,000 clones, with approximately 13% observed a single time. The sample taken for sequencing was central memory CD4+ T cells from blood. The receptors were sampled from a young woman in good health.

This sequence joins TRBV7-9 and TRBJ2-5; D is perhaps TRBD2 (6 bases). This CDR3 has 14 residues. Germline V gene data show CDR1 as SEHNR and CDR2 as FQNEAQ (reference sequence). Trimming left V 6 bases short and J 2 bases short, with 13 bases between. CDR3 residues: CASSPRSGQETQYF. In DNA, the CDR3 is TGTGCCAGCAGTCCCCGTAGCGGACAAGAGACCCAGTACTTC.

This clone was counted only a few times. The genes are TRBV19 and TRBJ1-5; TRBD1 is a possible D gene (6 bases). V gave up 7 bases and J gave up 5 bases, with 21 bases separating them. From germline, CDR1 is LNHDA and CDR2 SQIVND (reference sequence). The CDR3 spans 16 residues. The CDR3 loop reads CASTGPGQGIYQPQHF. Here the CDR3 DNA reads TGTGCCAGTACGGGACCGGGACAAGGGATATATCAGCCCCAGCATTTT.

This chain links TRBV11-3 with TRBJ2-1; 13 positions match TRBD2. This CDR3 contains 15 residues. CDR1 and CDR2 from the germline V gene are SGHNT and YENEEA. V lost 5 bases, J lost 7 bases, and 5 bases stayed unmatched. The CDR3 nucleotides are TGTGCCAGCAGCCAGGGACTAGCGGGAAAGAATGAGCAGTTCTTC. It encodes CASSQGLAGKNEQFF.

The chain couples TRBV4-1 to TRBJ1-3; no clear D gene. The V end lost 1 base, the J end lost 0 bases, and 7 bases lay between the germline ends. Germline V gene lookup returns CDR1 MGHRA and CDR2 YSYEKL. The length of the CDR3 is 15 residues. The CDR3 here is CASSQGAGSGNTIYF. The CDR3 DNA reads as TGCGCCAGCAGCCAAGGCGCCGGCTCTGGAAACACCATATATTTT.

The sample holds many counts of this clone. The chain couples TRBV23-1 to TRBJ2-1; TRBD2 matches 9 bases. TRBV23-1 is an ORF, and what it does is uncertain. Trimming removed 6 bases from V and 2 bases from J; junction bases left unmatched: 8. The CDR3 runs to 16 residues. The DNA of the CDR3 is TGCGCCAGCAGACCACACGCTAGCGGGACCTACAATGAGCAGTTCTTC. Its translation is CASRPHASGTYNEQFF.

The chain couples TRBV7-9 to TRBJ2-5; 7 bases map to TRBD2. The J call may be in error: the DNA end matches TRBJ2-7 better. Germline V gene data show CDR1 as SEHNR and CDR2 as FQNEAQ (reference sequence). The CDR3 consists of 16 residues. The CDR3 here is CASSRDYDLRLDEQYF. In DNA form, the CDR3 reads TGTGCCAGCAGCAGGGACTACGATTTAAGGTTGGACGAGCAGTACTTC.

This clone came up a few times. The chain joins TRBV29-1 to TRBJ2-5; D perhaps matches TRBD2 (5 bases). The V end lost 4 bases, the J end lost 5 bases, and 14 bases lay between the germline ends. CDR3 size: 13 residues. Germline V lookup: CDR1 SQVTM, CDR2 ANQGSEA. The CDR3 loop reads CSVVAQKLETQYF. Written as DNA, the CDR3 is TGCAGCGTTGTAGCGCAAAAGTTGGAGACCCAGTACTTC.

The V call is TRBV11-2, the J call TRBJ2-3; D perhaps matches TRBD1 (6 bases). The CDR3 loop spans 16 amino acids. Trimming removed 4 bases from V and 0 bases from J, with 14 bases in between. Germline V CDR1 and CDR2: SGHAT, FQNNGV. Here the CDR3 DNA reads TGTGCCAGCAGCTCTGGCCACAGGGCTAGCACAGATACGCAGTATTTT. Amino acids: CASSSGHRASTDTQYF.

This chain uses TRBV30 with TRBJ1-5; 10 positions agree with TRBD1. The V and J ends lost 3 bases and 6 bases, in that order; junction bases with no gene match: 14. Germline V lookup: CDR1 GTSNPN, CDR2 SVGIG (reference sequence). This CDR3 is 17 amino acids long. The CDR3 protein is CAWRPPRDRGPSQPQHF. The CDR3 DNA sequence: TGTGCCTGGAGACCCCCCCGTGACAGGGGGCCGAGTCAGCCCCAGCATTTT. Drawing the rest from reference TRBV30 and TRBJ1-5, the complete variable domain is SQTIHQWPATLVQPVGSPLSLECTVEGTSNPNLYWYRQAAGRGLQLLFYSVGIGQISSEVPQNLSASRPQDRQFILSSKKLLLSDSGFYLCAWRPPRDRGPSQPQHFGDGTRLSIL.

In its sample, this clone was seen a few times. This sequence joins TRBV28 and TRBJ2-1, with 9 positions matching TRBD2. V shed 8 bases, J shed 4 bases, and the junction held 6 bases outside the gene matches. The CDR3 covers 14 residues. Germline lookup yields CDR1 MDHEN and CDR2 SYDVKM. The DNA for the CDR3 is TGTGCCAGCTTCGGTAGCGGGGGTTACAATGAGCAGTTCTTC. Protein product: CASFGSGGYNEQFF.